The following is a T cell receptor beta chain sequence with its context. The antigen remains undetermined. The data stem from a study of cytomegalovirus exposure and HLA in healthy donors. Study information: In a later analysis, the 120 or so validation repertoires were reported to have used the same platform as the approximately 700 first-cohort repertoires.

Some clones are missing from TCRdb's copy, which holds only in-frame ones; the method was immunoSEQ multiplex PCR. The table lists more than 150,000 clones, about four fifths of them singletons. Germline V CDR1 and CDR2: SGHTA, FQGNSA. V gave up 5 bases and J gave up 0 bases, with 11 bases separating them. This CDR3 spans 15 amino acids. Separation from the roughly 700-subject first cohort characterized the roughly 130-subject validation cohort, to which the donors belonged. Study-wide points: The study listed some 160 cytomegalovirus-associated TCR beta chains.

The sequencing sample was made of PBMCs. The chain employs TRBV7-2 and TRBJ2-1; D gene unclear. This receptor was taken from a woman aged 18-29 years in good health and CMV-seropositive. Written as DNA, the CDR3 is TGTGCCAGCAGCCTCTCCCGGAGCTCCTACAATGAGCAGTTCTTC. Translating gives CASSLSRSSYNEQFF.